Presented here are 2 T cell receptor beta chains from one specimen sequenced in a study of read filtering for tumor transcriptome and immune sequencing. This library used around 0.4 ug RNA and molecular barcoded adaptors spanning alpha/delta and beta/gamma chains. TCRdb processed the reads anew with MiXCR; each CDR3 protein has one entry. The data hold some 120,000 distinct CDR3 sequences, with approximately 13% observed a single time. Sequencing used a population of CD138-negative cells sorted from bone marrow. The receptors stem from a donor at least 40 years old with multiple myeloma.

This clonotype has a count of ten or more. The CDR3 protein is CAWSNSLQSGANVLTF. DNA for the CDR3: TGTGCCTGGAGTAATTCCCTCCAATCTGGGGCCAACGTCCTGACTTTC. The rearrangement joins TRBV30 to TRBJ2-6; no reliable D call. The CDR3 sequence is 16 residues long. Per the germline V gene, CDR1 is GTSNPN and CDR2 is SVGIG (reference sequence). Trimming cost V 2 bases and J 1 base, with 12 bases left between them.

With respect to this clonotype: At one end the junction does not follow the germline gene, possibly because of a read error. The gene calls are TRBV28 and TRBJ2-2, with 7 bases identical to TRBD1. CDR3 length: 16 residues. Germline V CDR1 and CDR2: MDHEN, SYDVKM. The CDR3 loop reads CASRPRDRVSVGELVF. The CDR3 nucleotides are TGTGCCAGCAGACCCCGGGACAGAGTTTCGGTCGGGGAGCTGGTTTTT.